The 13 T cell receptor beta chains given below trace back to one sample, sequenced in a study of cytomegalovirus exposure and HLA in healthy donors. PCR employed 60 Vbeta and 13 Jbeta primers. The table came from immunoSEQ multiplex PCR; TCRdb's copy has only in-frame clones and leaves some out. The table has approximately 160,000 clones, around 85% seen once. Material: PBMCs. The receptors derive from a man aged 45-65 years in good health and CMV-seropositive.

The chain employs TRBV4-1 and TRBJ1-2; a possible D gene is TRBD1 (6 bases). Germline-derived CDR1 and CDR2 are MGHRA and YSYEKL. The CDR3 extends over 13 amino acids. V lost 0 bases and J 8 bases, leaving 10 bases between the germline ends. CDR3 sequence reads: CASSQDQGRGYTF. The CDR3 region has the DNA TGCGCCAGCAGCCAAGATCAGGGGCGAGGCTACACCTTC.

This chain uses TRBV7-2 with TRBJ1-2; D is ambiguous. Germline V gene lookup returns CDR1 SGHTA and CDR2 FQGNSA. V lost 5 bases to trimming and J lost 4 bases, with 17 bases between them. The CDR3 is 15 residues long. The CDR3 loop is CASSQPSYIFYGYTF. CDR3 DNA sequence: TGTGCCAGCAGCCAACCTAGCTATATTTTCTATGGCTACACCTTC.

This chain connects TRBV6-1 to TRBJ1-1; D might be TRBD1 (5 bases). The germline gives CDR1 MNHNS, CDR2 SASEGT. Trimming took 6 bases from V and 0 from J, leaving 8 bases between them. The CDR3 has 13 residues. The CDR3 nucleotides read TGTGCCAGCAGGATCAGGGTGAACACTGAAGCTTTCTTT. This codes for CASRIRVNTEAFF.

This clone was counted a few times. The V gene is TRBV4-2, the J gene TRBJ1-1; the D is unclear. The CDR3 loop spans 15 amino acids. Germline V gene sequence: CDR1 LGHNA, CDR2 YNFKEQ. The V end lost 6 bases, the J end lost 1 base, and 15 bases lay between the germline ends. CDR3 DNA sequence: TGTGCCAGCAGGCGTATTACGTCAGGGAACACTGAAGCTTTCTTT. Translated, it gives CASRRITSGNTEAFF.

This sequence joins TRBV14 and TRBJ1-1; 7 bases map to TRBD1. The CDR3 runs to 14 residues. V lost 4 bases and J lost 3; bases outside the gene matches: 5. The germline V gene encodes CDR1 SGHDN and CDR2 FVKESK. CDR3 DNA: TGTGCCAGCAGCCGGACAGGTCGGGACACTGAAGCTTTCTTT. This sequence encodes CASSRTGRDTEAFF.

The chain recombines TRBV9 with TRBJ2-5; D remains ambiguous. The J call may be mistaken, given a closer DNA end match to TRBJ2-7. This CDR3 has 14 residues. Germline loops: CDR1 SGDLS, CDR2 YYNGEE. The CDR3 reads CASSVGFSNYEQYF. The CDR3 DNA reads TGTGCCAGCAGCGTAGGATTCAGCAACTACGAGCAGTACTTC.

This clone was picked up a small number of times. The V and J genes are TRBV7-8 and TRBJ2-1, with D perhaps TRBD1 (6 bases). Between the trimmed V and J ends, which lost 1 base and 7 bases, there was a span of 17 bases. This CDR3 spans 16 amino acids. Germline CDR1 and CDR2: SGHVS and FQNEAQ. For the CDR3, the DNA is TGTGCCAGCAGCTTAGTCCCAGGGGATATCAGAAATGAGCAGTTCTTC. Amino acid sequence: CASSLVPGDIRNEQFF.

The chain uses TRBV28 and TRBJ2-7; tentative D call: TRBD1 (5 bases). The V and J ends lost 6 bases and 7 bases respectively, with 10 bases between them. Germline lookup yields CDR1 MDHEN and CDR2 SYDVKM. This CDR3 is 11 amino acids long. The DNA for the CDR3 is TGTGCCAGCAGAAGCCGGACAGAGCAGTACTTC. Its protein is CASRSRTEQYF.

The chain recombines TRBV14 with TRBJ1-1; D might be TRBD1 (5 bases). This CDR3 is built from 15 residues. The V end was cut by 3 bases, the J end by 4 bases, with 15 bases between. Germline CDR1 is SGHDN and CDR2 is FVKESK. CDR3 residues: CASSQIVGRGTEAFF. The CDR3 DNA reads as TGTGCCAGCAGCCAGATTGTCGGGAGGGGCACTGAAGCTTTCTTT.

V usage is TRBV18 and J usage is TRBJ2-5; a possible D gene is TRBD2 (6 bases). The V end was cut by 6 bases, the J end by 1 base, with 9 bases between. CDR1 is KGHSH and CDR2 is LQKENI in the germline V gene. The CDR3 spans 13 residues. The CDR3 region is CASSRLVQETQYF. CDR3 DNA sequence: TGTGCCAGCTCCCGACTAGTCCAAGAGACCCAGTACTTC.

J is TRBJ1-3 and V is TRBV18; TRBD1 matches 8 bases. The CDR3 has 16 amino acids. Trimming removed 4 bases from V and 2 bases from J; junction bases left unmatched: 7. Germline CDR1 is KGHSH and CDR2 is LQKENI. CDR3 coding DNA: TGTGCCAGCTCACGACAGACAGGGGAAACTGGAAACACCATATATTTT. Protein: CASSRQTGETGNTIYF.

A remark on this clone: One junction end does not reproduce the germline sequence, and a read error may be involved. V gene TRBV5-1 combines with J gene TRBJ1-1; 7 positions agree with TRBD1. Germline lookup yields CDR1 SGHRS and CDR2 YFSETQ. The CDR3 contains 14 residues. CDR3 DNA: TGCGCCAGCAGCTTTGACAGGGCGAACACTGAAACTTTCTTT. The encoded protein is CASSFDRANTETFF.

This clone occurred once. The chain is built from TRBV6-1 and TRBJ2-7, with 12 positions matching TRBD1. Trimming at V came to 6 bases and at J to 2 bases, leaving 2 bases not matched to a gene. The CDR3 has 14 amino acids. Germline V gives CDR1 MNHNS, CDR2 SASEGT. CDR3 protein: CASRGDRGPYEQYF. For the CDR3, the DNA is TGTGCCAGCAGGGGGGACAGGGGGCCCTACGAGCAGTACTTC.